These T cell receptor beta chains were read from a single sample in a study of blood T cell repertoires in COVID-19. Sequencing used immunoSEQ multiplex PCR; TCRdb keeps in-frame clones, though not all of them. The table has roughly 320,000 clones, 70% to 90% seen once. Sample: peripheral blood. These receptor sequences come from a human donor in a cohort sampled during active COVID-19. The CDR3 runs from the conserved cysteine through the conserved F or W. The order of the fields is D gene, V gene, clone size, J gene, CDR3 protein, CDR3 DNA. A D gene is named only where the DNA matches it firmly. Expanded clones get a size class; other rows say once, few or many, or leave the size out.

TRBD1	TRBV5-6	NA	TRBJ2-6	CASSTGTGSGANVLTF	TGTGCCAGCAGCACTGGGACAGGGTCAGGGGCCAACGTCCTGACTTTC
NA	TRBV5-1	NA	TRBJ1-5	CASSFGRDQPQHF	TGCGCCAGCAGCTTCGGCAGGGATCAGCCCCAGCATTTT
NA	TRBV5-1	NA	TRBJ2-7	CASSFTARGEQYF	TGCGCCAGCAGCTTTACCGCAAGAGGCGAGCAGTACTTC
TRBD2	TRBV3-1/TRBV3-2	NA	TRBJ2-1	CASSQAKTSFYNEQFF	TGTGCCAGCAGCCAAGCTAAGACTAGCTTTTACAATGAGCAGTTCTTC
NA	TRBV6-5	few	TRBJ2-7	CASSPGRNYEQYF	TGTGCCAGCAGTCCAGGGAGGAACTACGAGCAGTACTTC
TRBD2	TRBV11-2	NA	TRBJ2-1	CASSNSGGTFQFF	TGTGCCAGCAGCAATAGCGGGGGGACATTCCAGTTCTTC
TRBD1	TRBV9	NA	TRBJ1-2	CASNDDRGLGYTF	TGTGCCAGCAACGATGACAGGGGGCTCGGCTACACCTTC
NA	TRBV5-4	once	TRBJ1-2	CASSFGPGQLSGGGYTF	TGTGCCAGCAGCTTCGGCCCAGGACAGCTGAGTGGGGGTGGCTACACCTTC
TRBD1	TRBV3-1/TRBV3-2	NA	TRBJ1-2	CASSQGGQGGHGYTF	TGTGCCAGCAGCCAAGGCGGACAGGGGGGACATGGCTACACCTTC
TRBD1	TRBV29-1	NA	TRBJ2-1	CSFDRGGYNEQFF	TGCAGCTTCGACAGGGGGGGATACAATGAGCAGTTCTTC
NA	TRBV12-5	NA	TRBJ1-1	CASGPSTREAFF	TGTGCTAGTGGGCCTTCTACCCGGGAAGCTTTCTTT
NA	TRBV3-1/TRBV3-2	NA	TRBJ1-4	CASSKPDSYSGSEKLFF	TGTGCCAGCAGCAAGCCGGACAGTTACTCGGGGAGTGAAAAACTGTTTTTT
NA	TRBV7-2	once	TRBJ2-6	CASSLAGGLSSGANVLTF	TGTGCCAGCAGCTTAGCGGGGGGGCTAAGCTCTGGGGCCAACGTCCTGACTTTC
TRBD1	TRBV7-2	once	TRBJ1-5	CASSLKGQGGGQPQHF	TGTGCCAGCAGCCTTAAGGGACAGGGGGGAGGTCAGCCCCAGCATTTT
TRBD1	TRBV18	NA	TRBJ2-7	CASSPDRVYEQYF	TGTGCCAGCTCACCGGACAGGGTCTACGAGCAGTACTTC
TRBD1	TRBV7-9	NA	TRBJ1-5	CASSYTGGARQPQHF	TGTGCCAGCAGCTATACAGGGGGCGCAAGACAGCCCCAGCATTTT
NA	TRBV2	NA	TRBJ1-2	CASSTDSVDYGYTF	TGTGCCAGCAGTACCGACAGCGTCGACTATGGCTACACCTTC
NA	TRBV12-5	NA	TRBJ2-7	CASGPPRGYEQYF	TGTGCTAGTGGTCCGCCCCGGGGCTACGAGCAGTACTTC
TRBD1	TRBV30	NA	TRBJ1-4	CAWSFALPGQGFVKLFF	TGTGCCTGGAGTTTTGCCTTACCGGGACAGGGATTTGTAAAACTGTTTTTT
TRBD1	TRBV3-1/TRBV3-2	NA	TRBJ2-1	CASSHLTGEFYNEQFF	TGTGCCAGCAGCCATTTGACAGGGGAGTTCTACAATGAGCAGTTCTTC
TRBD1	TRBV3-1/TRBV3-2	many	TRBJ2-7	CASSERRQGARGYEQYF	TGTGCCAGCAGCGAACGCCGACAGGGGGCGCGGGGCTACGAGCAGTACTTC
TRBD2	TRBV11-2	many	TRBJ2-1	CASSRTSIEQFF	TGTGCCAGCAGCCGGACTAGCATAGAGCAGTTCTTC
NA	TRBV2	NA	TRBJ2-7	CASTIRQTGYEQYF	TGTGCCAGTACAATCAGACAGACAGGCTACGAGCAGTACTTC
TRBD1	TRBV29-1	NA	TRBJ1-4	CSVAGQEAEKLFF	TGCAGCGTTGCGGGACAGGAGGCCGAAAAACTGTTTTTT
NA	TRBV5-1	NA	TRBJ1-2	CASSYDRLSNYGYTF	TGCGCCAGCAGCTACGACAGACTTTCTAACTATGGCTACACCTTC
NA	TRBV15	NA	TRBJ1-5	CATSRSRDGEPQHF	TGTGCCACCAGCAGATCACGGGATGGGGAGCCCCAGCATTTT
TRBD1	TRBV4-2	NA	TRBJ2-7	CASSQVDRGSPYEQYF	TGTGCCAGCAGCCAAGTTGACAGGGGCTCGCCCTACGAGCAGTACTTC
NA	TRBV9	NA	TRBJ1-1	CASSASRQETSNTEAFF	TGTGCCAGCAGCGCATCTCGACAGGAGACCTCAAACACTGAAGCTTTCTTT
NA	TRBV3-1/TRBV3-2	once	TRBJ2-3	CASSRGTADTQYF	TGTGCCAGCAGCCGTGGGACTGCAGATACGCAGTATTTT
TRBD2	TRBV18	NA	TRBJ2-7	CASSPGLAGGREQYF	TGTGCCAGCTCTCCGGGACTAGCGGGGGGTAGAGAGCAGTACTTC
TRBD1	TRBV5-4	NA	TRBJ2-7	CASSLPTPGQGYEQYF	TGTGCCAGCAGCTTGCCAACTCCGGGACAGGGTTACGAGCAGTACTTC
NA	TRBV2	many	TRBJ2-1	CASSSGGSSYNEQFF	TGTGCCAGCAGTAGTGGGGGGAGCTCCTACAATGAGCAGTTCTTC
NA	TRBV20-1	NA	TRBJ1-2	CSAAINYGYTF	TGCAGTGCAGCGATTAACTATGGCTACACCTTC
TRBD2	TRBV5-1	NA	TRBJ2-3	CASRSPRLASTDTQYF	TGCGCCAGCAGGTCCCCCCGACTAGCTAGCACAGATACGCAGTATTTT
NA	TRBV10-2	NA	TRBJ1-1	CASRFGEMNTEAFF	TGCGCCAGCAGATTCGGGGAAATGAACACTGAAGCTTTCTTT
NA	TRBV7-9	NA	TRBJ1-5	CASSSDSLGNQPQHF	TGTGCCAGCAGCTCGGACAGCTTGGGAAATCAGCCCCAGCATTTT
NA	TRBV9	NA	TRBJ1-2	CASSGGESNYGYTF	TGTGCCAGCAGCGGGGGAGAGTCTAACTATGGCTACACCTTC
TRBD2	TRBV20-1	many	TRBJ2-7	CSASDSGGASSYEQYF	TGCAGTGCTAGTGATAGCGGGGGGGCGAGTTCCTACGAGCAGTACTTC
TRBD1	TRBV5-1	NA	TRBJ1-6	CASSLGDSLSPLHF	TGCGCCAGCAGCTTAGGGGACAGCCTTTCACCCCTCCACTTT
NA	TRBV7-3	NA	TRBJ2-1	CASSSTSYNEQFF	TGTGCCAGCAGCTCGACTTCTTACAATGAGCAGTTCTTC
TRBD1	TRBV24-1	NA	TRBJ2-3	CATSDWDRETDTQYF	TGTGCCACCAGTGATTGGGACAGGGAGACAGATACGCAGTATTTT
NA	TRBV11-2	NA	TRBJ1-6	CASSFGEDSPLHF	TGTGCCAGCAGCTTTGGGGAGGATTCACCCCTCCACTTT
TRBD1	TRBV10-2	once	TRBJ2-7	CASGTTGWYEQYF	TGCGCCAGCGGGACGACAGGGTGGTACGAGCAGTACTTC
NA	TRBV10-3	once	TRBJ1-2	CATTPGDIYNYGYTF	TGTGCCACAACCCCTGGGGACATCTACAACTATGGCTACACCTTC
NA	TRBV11-1	few	TRBJ1-2	CASSPEGLLGGYTF	TGTGCCAGCAGCCCGGAGGGGCTTCTGGGTGGCTACACCTTC
NA	TRBV12-3/TRBV12-4	NA	TRBJ2-1	CASSTNGGDEQFF	TGTGCCAGCAGTACGAACGGTGGTGATGAGCAGTTCTTC
NA	TRBV4-1	NA	TRBJ1-2	CASSQGATDYGYTF	TGCGCCAGCAGCCAAGGGGCGACAGACTATGGCTACACCTTC
TRBD2	TRBV4-1	NA	TRBJ2-4	CASSPRGGAVYIQYF	TGCGCCAGCAGTCCACGGGGGGGCGCGGTCTACATTCAGTACTTC
NA	TRBV15	once	TRBJ1-5	CATSRVNQPQHF	TGTGCCACCAGCAGAGTAAATCAGCCCCAGCATTTT
NA	TRBV6-5	NA	TRBJ1-3	CASSRTHSGNTIYF	TGTGCCAGCAGCCGGACACACTCTGGAAACACCATATATTTT
NA	TRBV5-8	few	TRBJ1-1	CASIRTGATEAFF	TGTGCCAGCATACGCACAGGTGCTACTGAAGCTTTCTTT
TRBD1	TRBV6-4	NA	TRBJ2-7	CASSSGTGGSYEQYF	TGTGCCAGCAGTTCCGGGACAGGGGGCTCCTACGAGCAGTACTTC
TRBD2	TRBV10-3	NA	TRBJ2-2	CAISASGELPTGELFF	TGTGCCATCAGTGCTAGCGGGGAGTTACCCACCGGGGAGCTGTTTTTT